This entry lists 20 T cell receptor beta chains sequenced from one sample in a study of cytomegalovirus exposure and HLA in healthy donors. The PCR employed 60 Vbeta primers together with 13 Jbeta primers. TCRdb's copy holds only in-frame clones and misses some; the assay was immunoSEQ multiplex PCR. The sample consists of 220,000 or so clones, 65% to 75% of them appearing once. Sequenced sample: PBMCs. The receptors were gathered from a woman aged 30 to 39 in good health and CMV-seronegative.

The rearrangement joins TRBV6-5 to TRBJ2-1; 9 bases are shared with TRBD2. The J segment lost 6 bases and the V segment lost 0 bases, leaving 6 bases of the junction unmatched. This CDR3 comprises 16 residues. Germline CDR1 MNHEY, CDR2 SVGAGI. The CDR3 protein is CASSYSTAGGRNEQFF. The CDR3 DNA reads as TGTGCCAGCAGTTACTCTACAGCGGGAGGTCGCAATGAGCAGTTCTTC.

The chain employs TRBV10-2 and TRBJ2-7, with 12 bases aligning to TRBD2. The CDR3 length is 13 residues. CDR1 WSHSY and CDR2 SAAADI come from the germline V gene. V dropped 4 bases and J dropped 8; count of bases not matched to a gene: 3. CDR3 in amino acids: CASSGLAGEQQYF. DNA for the CDR3: TGCGCCAGCAGTGGACTAGCGGGAGAGCAGCAGTACTTC.

The chain is built from TRBV7-2 and TRBJ1-1; 7 bases fit TRBD1. In germline, CDR1 is SGHTA, CDR2 FQGNSA. CDR3 length: 13 residues. V lost 6 bases, J lost 5 bases, and 6 bases stayed unmatched. CDR3 sequence: CASRTGQMTEAFF. CDR3 DNA sequence: TGTGCCAGCAGAACGGGACAGATGACTGAAGCTTTCTTT.

The rearrangement uses TRBV5-1 and TRBJ2-1; 8 bases line up with TRBD2. V trimming: 3 bases; J trimming: 3 bases; junction bases outside the gene matches: 5. CDR3 size: 15 residues. Per germline, CDR1 SGHRS and CDR2 YFSETQ. CDR3 residues: CASSSPGLGYNEQFF. The DNA for the CDR3 is TGCGCCAGCAGCTCACCGGGACTAGGCTACAATGAGCAGTTCTTC. Full variable domain (remainder filled in from reference TRBV5-1 and TRBJ2-1): KAGVTQTPRYLIKTRGQQVTLSCSPISGHRSVSWYQQTPGQGLQFLFEYFSETQRNKGNFPGRFSGRQFSNSRSEMNVSTLELGDSALYLCASSSPGLGYNEQFFGPGTRLTVL.

A word on this clone: This sample includes further DNA sequences coding for the same CDR3. The chain employs TRBV30 and TRBJ2-1; TRBD2 matches at 8 bases. Germline V gives CDR1 GTSNPN, CDR2 SVGIG (reference sequence). CDR3 size: 15 residues. V shed 4 bases and J 0 bases; nucleotides not matched to a gene: 5. For the CDR3, the DNA is TGTGCCTGGATGGGACGGGGGGGCTCCTACAATGAGCAGTTCTTC. Protein: CAWMGRGGSYNEQFF.

The CDR3 reads CASSLVGQGLFF. The CDR3 nucleotides are TGTGCCAGCAGCTTAGTTGGGCAGGGGCTGTTTTTT. V usage is TRBV7-6 and J usage is TRBJ1-4, with D possibly being TRBD1 (6 bases). Germline loops: CDR1 SGHVS, CDR2 FNYEAQ. The CDR3 has 12 residues. V lost 1 base and J lost 14, with 11 bases in between.

The chain uses TRBV6-1 and TRBJ1-1, with TRBD1 matching 9 bases. Germline V gene data show CDR1 as MNHNS and CDR2 as SASEGT. V lost 2 bases, J lost 6 bases, and 7 bases stayed unmatched. This CDR3 is built from 15 residues. The DNA of the CDR3 is TGTGCCAGCAGTGAAACGGGACAGGGTTTCGCTGAAGCTTTCTTT. The encoded protein is CASSETGQGFAEAFF.

This chain connects TRBV2 to TRBJ2-5; the match to TRBD1 covers 7 bases. This CDR3 comprises 17 residues. The germline V gene has CDR1 SNHLY and CDR2 FYNNEI. Trimming removed 6 bases from V and 3 bases from J; junction bases left unmatched: 16. The CDR3 loop reads CASRYYRDRITKETQYF. CDR3 DNA sequence: TGTGCCAGCAGGTACTACCGGGACAGAATAACTAAAGAGACCCAGTACTTC.

V gene TRBV5-1 combines with J gene TRBJ2-1; 7 bases align to TRBD2. Trimming removed 0 bases from V and 10 bases from J; junction bases left unmatched: 4. The CDR3 is 13 amino acids. Germline assignment: CDR1 SGHRS and CDR2 YFSETQ. The CDR3 DNA reads TGCGCCAGCAGCTTGGCGCGGGAGAACGAGCAGTTCTTC. The encoded protein is CASSLARENEQFF.

The CDR3 nucleotides are TGCGCCAGCAGTGAGTCCCTAGCGGGAGTCGCAGATACGCAGTATTTT. Protein product: CASSESLAGVADTQYF. The chain combines TRBV10-2 with TRBJ2-3; TRBD2 agrees at 10 bases. CDR3 size: 16 residues. Trimming took 0 bases from V and 4 from J; bases not matched to a gene: 4. CDR1 is WSHSY and CDR2 is SAAADI in the germline V gene.

The genes are TRBV2 and TRBJ2-2; 14 positions match TRBD2. Trimming cost V 5 bases and J 1 base; bases outside gene matches: 3. This CDR3 has 17 amino acids. Germline lookup yields CDR1 SNHLY and CDR2 FYNNEI. CDR3 sequence: CASSRTSGGLNTGELFF. The CDR3 coding sequence is TGTGCCAGCAGTCGGACTAGCGGGGGGTTGAACACCGGGGAGCTGTTTTTT.

This chain uses TRBV19 with TRBJ1-4, with D unresolved. V lost 7 bases to trimming and J lost 5 bases, with 17 bases between them. The CDR3 covers 15 residues. Germline V gene sequence: CDR1 LNHDA, CDR2 SQIVND (reference sequence). The CDR3 sequence: CASMDLRTLNEKLFF. The CDR3 DNA is TGTGCCAGTATGGACTTACGGACCCTAAATGAAAAACTGTTTTTT. Complete variable domain (other parts from reference TRBV19 and TRBJ1-4): DGGITQSPKYLFRKEGQNVTLSCEQNLNHDAMYWYRQDPGQGLRLIYYSQIVNDFQKGDIAEGYSVSREKKESFPLTVTSAQKNPTAFYLCASMDLRTLNEKLFFGSGTQLSVL.

V is TRBV5-5 and J is TRBJ2-4, with D possibly TRBD2 on 6 matching bases. In germline, CDR1 is SGHKS, CDR2 YYEKEE (reference sequence). V dropped 7 bases and J dropped 8 bases, with 13 bases sitting between them. The CDR3 consists of 12 residues. The CDR3: CASWGDSDIQYF. The CDR3, as DNA: TGTGCCAGCTGGGGGGATTCGGACATTCAGTACTTC.

V and J are TRBV6-1 and TRBJ1-6; 7 positions agree with TRBD1. The CDR3 is made up of 12 amino acids. The V gene end was trimmed by 8 bases and the J gene end by 7 bases; junction bases not matched to a gene: 2. Germline V gene lookup returns CDR1 MNHNS and CDR2 SASEGT. CDR3 in amino acids: CASRDSNSPLHF. The DNA for the CDR3 is TGTGCCAGCCGGGACAGCAATTCACCCCTCCACTTT.

This clone was observed once. The rearrangement joins TRBV19 to TRBJ2-5; 7 bases are a match to TRBD1. With V trimmed by 8 bases and J by 0 bases, 6 bases remained unmatched. CDR3 size: 14 residues. Germline-derived CDR1 and CDR2 are LNHDA and SQIVND (reference sequence). The CDR3 DNA follows: TGTGCCAGTCAGCGACAGGGCGACCAAGAGACCCAGTACTTC. Its protein is CASQRQGDQETQYF.

The genes are TRBV7-9 and TRBJ2-1, with 12 bases matching TRBD2. Trimming at V came to 2 bases and at J to 4 bases, leaving 0 bases not matched to a gene. CDR1 and CDR2 from the germline V gene are SEHNR and FQNEAQ (reference sequence). This CDR3 has 15 residues. The CDR3 nucleotides read TGTGCCAGCAGCTTACTAGCGGGAGGGTACAATGAGCAGTTCTTC. Its translation: CASSLLAGGYNEQFF. The entire variable domain, with the rest obtained from reference TRBV7-9 and TRBJ2-1, is as follows: DTGVSQNPRHKITKRGQNVTFRCDPISEHNRLYWYRQTLGQGPEFLTYFQNEAQLEKSRLLSDRFSAERPKGSFSTLEIQRTEQGDSAMYLCASSLLAGGYNEQFFGPGTRLTVL.

V gene TRBV6-1 combines with J gene TRBJ1-6; D possibly corresponds to TRBD1 (5 bases). CDR3 size: 18 residues. CDR1 is MNHNS, CDR2 SASEGT, per germline. The V and J ends lost 2 bases and 10 bases respectively, with 24 bases between them. The CDR3 coding sequence is TGTGCCAGCAGTGAATCCCCCTTTAGTGCGGGGCATGGGTCACCCCTCCACTTT. Translation gives CASSESPFSAGHGSPLHF.

This chain's CDR3 is CASSPQGRYGYTF. The CDR3 DNA is TGTGCCAGCTCACCTCAGGGAAGGTACGGCTACACCTTC. The chain uses TRBV18 and TRBJ1-2, with D possibly TRBD1 on 5 matching bases. With 3 bases removed from V and 8 bases from J, the gap between germline ends came to 13 bases. The CDR3 loop spans 13 amino acids. The germline V gene has CDR1 KGHSH and CDR2 LQKENI. The whole variable domain, remainder taken from reference TRBV18 and TRBJ1-2, is NAGVMQNPRHLVRRRGQEARLRCSPMKGHSHVYWYRQLPEEGLKFMVYLQKENIIDESGMPKERFSAEFPKEGPSILRIQQVVRGDSAAYFCASSPQGRYGYTFGSGTRLTVV.

This clone showed up just a few times. V is TRBV7-9 and J is TRBJ1-1; D remains unclear. The CDR3 totals 13 residues. The germline V gene encodes CDR1 SEHNR and CDR2 FQNEAQ (reference sequence). Between the trimmed V and J ends, which lost 3 bases and 5 bases, there was a span of 10 bases. CDR3 nucleotide sequence: TGTGCCAGCAGCTTTGTTTCGGGGACTGAAGCTTTCTTT. Translation: CASSFVSGTEAFF.

This clone appeared a few times. The V and J genes are TRBV5-4 and TRBJ2-3; 11 bases agree with TRBD2. Trimming at V came to 3 bases and at J to 4 bases, leaving 4 bases not matched to a gene. CDR1 and CDR2 from the germline V gene are SGHNT and YYREEE (reference sequence). The CDR3 is made up of 15 amino acids. As DNA, the CDR3 is TGTGCCAGCAGCTGGAAACTAGCGGGAGCAGATACGCAGTATTTT. This translates into CASSWKLAGADTQYF. The variable domain in full, completed from reference TRBV5-4 and TRBJ2-3, reads ETGVTQSPTHLIKTRGQQVTLRCSSQSGHNTVSWYQQALGQGPQFIFQYYREEENGRGNFPPRFSGLQFPNYSSELNVNALELDDSALYLCASSWKLAGADTQYFGPGTRLTVL.